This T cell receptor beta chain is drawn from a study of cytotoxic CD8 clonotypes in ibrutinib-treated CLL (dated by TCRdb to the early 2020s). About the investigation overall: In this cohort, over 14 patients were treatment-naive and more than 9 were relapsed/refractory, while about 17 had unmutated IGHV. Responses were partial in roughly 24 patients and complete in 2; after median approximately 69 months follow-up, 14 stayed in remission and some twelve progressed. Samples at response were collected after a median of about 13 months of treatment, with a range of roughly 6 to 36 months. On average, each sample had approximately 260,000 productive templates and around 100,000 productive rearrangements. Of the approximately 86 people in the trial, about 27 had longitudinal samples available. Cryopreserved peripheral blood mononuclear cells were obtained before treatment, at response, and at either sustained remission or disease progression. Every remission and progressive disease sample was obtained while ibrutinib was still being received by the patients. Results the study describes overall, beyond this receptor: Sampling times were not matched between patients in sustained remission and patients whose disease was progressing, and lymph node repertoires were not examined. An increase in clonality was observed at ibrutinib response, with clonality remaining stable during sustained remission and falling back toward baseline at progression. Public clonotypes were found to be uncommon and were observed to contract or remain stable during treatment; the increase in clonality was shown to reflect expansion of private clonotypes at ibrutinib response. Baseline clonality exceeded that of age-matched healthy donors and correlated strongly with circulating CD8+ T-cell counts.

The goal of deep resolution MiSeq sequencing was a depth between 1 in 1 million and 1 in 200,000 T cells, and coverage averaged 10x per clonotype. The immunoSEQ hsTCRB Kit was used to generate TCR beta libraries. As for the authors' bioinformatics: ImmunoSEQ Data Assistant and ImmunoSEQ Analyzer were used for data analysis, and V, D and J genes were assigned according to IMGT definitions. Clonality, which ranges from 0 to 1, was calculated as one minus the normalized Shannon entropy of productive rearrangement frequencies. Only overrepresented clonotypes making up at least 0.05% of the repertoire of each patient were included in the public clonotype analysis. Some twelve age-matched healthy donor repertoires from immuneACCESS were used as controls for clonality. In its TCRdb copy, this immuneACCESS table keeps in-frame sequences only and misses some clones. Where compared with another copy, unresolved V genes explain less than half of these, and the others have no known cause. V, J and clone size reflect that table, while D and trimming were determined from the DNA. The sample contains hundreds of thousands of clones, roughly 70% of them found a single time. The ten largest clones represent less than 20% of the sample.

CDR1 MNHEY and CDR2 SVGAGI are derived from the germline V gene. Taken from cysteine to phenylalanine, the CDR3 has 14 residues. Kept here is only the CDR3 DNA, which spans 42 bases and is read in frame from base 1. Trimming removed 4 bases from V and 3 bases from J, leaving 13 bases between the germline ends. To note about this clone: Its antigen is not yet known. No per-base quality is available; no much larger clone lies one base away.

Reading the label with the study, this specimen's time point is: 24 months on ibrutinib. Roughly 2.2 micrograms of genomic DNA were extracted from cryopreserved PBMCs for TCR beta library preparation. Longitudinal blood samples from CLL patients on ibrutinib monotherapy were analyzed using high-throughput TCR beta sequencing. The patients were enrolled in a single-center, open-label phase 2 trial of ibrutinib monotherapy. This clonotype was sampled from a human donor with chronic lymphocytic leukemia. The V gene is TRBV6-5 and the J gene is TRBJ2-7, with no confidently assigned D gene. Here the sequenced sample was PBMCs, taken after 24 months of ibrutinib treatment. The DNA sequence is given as TGTGCCAGCAGTTCCCTGACTGGCCACTACGAGCAGTACTTC. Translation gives CASSSLTGHYEQYF.